This T cell receptor beta chain was found in a study of graft-versus-host responses after intestinal transplantation. TCRdb's copy holds only in-frame clones and misses some; the assay was immunoSEQ multiplex PCR. The sample comprises roughly 60,000 clones, around nine tenths of which are singletons, and roughly 2.6% rests with the top ten. Germline trimming cut 6 bases from V and 5 bases from J; bases unmatched to any gene: 7. This CDR3 has 15 residues. The germline V gene has CDR1 SNHLY and CDR2 FYNNEI. The source was PBMCs, collected roughly 120 days after intestinal transplantation. The rearrangement uses TRBV2 and TRBJ2-2, with 9 bases that match TRBD1. This receptor was identified in a human patient who received an intestinal transplant, so some T cells may come from the graft donor. CDR3 in amino acids: CASRRGQGQTGELFF. DNA of the CDR3: TGTGCCAGCAGGAGGGGACAGGGTCAAACCGGGGAGCTGTTTTTT.